Shown below are 14 T cell receptor beta chains from a single sample sequenced in a study of Graves' ophthalmopathy and Graves' hyperthyroidism. Amplification of TCR beta CDR3 regions used RNA transcripts. First-round RT-PCR relied on HTBI primers, and a second-round multiplex PCR came next. In TCRdb, the multiplex PCR reads were re-called with MiXCR into one record per CDR3 protein. The sample has about 550,000 distinct CDR3 sequences; about 35% are singletons. The sample taken for sequencing was peripheral blood or thyroid tissue (not recorded which). The source of these receptors is an adult man with Graves' hyperthyroidism.

This clonotype was counted a few times. The gene calls are TRBV28 and TRBJ2-7; the match to TRBD2 covers 7 bases. The CDR3 loop spans 15 amino acids. The V gene's germline CDR1 is MDHEN and CDR2 SYDVKM. V dropped 6 bases and J dropped 7; count of bases not matched to a gene: 15. The CDR3 spells CASRREPGGSGEQYF. The CDR3 nucleotides are TGTGCCAGCAGGAGGGAACCGGGAGGATCTGGAGAGCAGTACTTC.

In this sample, this clonotype turned up many times. This chain connects TRBV6-1 to TRBJ1-5; D uncertain. Trimming cost V 8 bases and J 4 bases, with 15 bases left between them. The CDR3 runs 14 residues. Germline values: CDR1 MNHNS, CDR2 SASEGT. CDR3: CASLPEGRNQPQHF. The CDR3 DNA sequence: TGTGCCAGCCTACCGGAAGGGCGGAATCAGCCCCAGCATTTT.

This clonotype was detected only once. V gene TRBV10-3 combines with J gene TRBJ1-1, with TRBD1 matching over 9 bases. Germline V gene sequence: CDR1 ENHRY, CDR2 SYGVKD. This CDR3 is built from 14 residues. V gave up 6 bases and J gave up 5 bases; unmatched junction bases: 7. The CDR3 sequence is CAIRGYRGRTEAFF. CDR3 bases: TGTGCCATCAGAGGCTACAGGGGGCGGACTGAAGCTTTCTTT.

A word on this clonotype: One junction end does not reproduce the germline sequence, and a read error may be involved. V is TRBV5-1 and J is TRBJ2-5, with TRBD2 matching over 10 bases. Germline V lookup: CDR1 SGHRS, CDR2 YFSETQ. This CDR3 region has 15 residues. The CDR3 sequence: CASSLKAGGQETQYF. The CDR3 DNA reads TGTGCCAGCAGCTTGAAAGCGGGAGGGCAGGAGACCCAGTACTTC.

The chain is built from TRBV29-1 and TRBJ1-5; the D is unclear. V was clipped by 4 bases and J by 2 bases, with 9 bases between them. Germline V CDR1 and CDR2: SQVTM, ANQGSEA. The CDR3 runs to 13 residues. The CDR3 loop reads CSVGRLGNQPQHF. The CDR3 DNA reads as TGCAGCGTTGGTCGGCTGGGCAATCAGCCCCAGCATTTT.

The chain recombines TRBV20-1 with TRBJ2-7; 8 nucleotides line up with TRBD2. CDR3 length: 17 residues. Trimming cost V 0 bases and J 3 bases; bases outside gene matches: 13. The germline V gene has CDR1 DFQATT and CDR2 SNEGSKA (reference sequence). CDR3 sequence: CSARDPSRGALDYEQYF. CDR3 DNA sequence: TGCAGTGCTAGAGATCCTTCGCGGGGGGCGCTGGACTACGAGCAGTACTTC.

This clonotype occurred a few times. The CDR3 DNA sequence: TGCAGCTTTCAGGAAAACTATGGCTACACCTTC. This codes for CSFQENYGYTF. The chain joins TRBV29-1 to TRBJ1-2; no clear D gene. The germline V gene has CDR1 SQVTM and CDR2 ANQGSEA. Between the trimmed V and J ends, which lost 8 bases and 2 bases, there was a span of 9 bases. This CDR3 comprises 11 residues.

This clonotype was seen a few times. The CDR3 spells CASSWGDNTYEQYF. The CDR3 DNA is TGTGCCAGCAGTTGGGGGGATAATACCTACGAGCAGTACTTC. The chain couples TRBV28 to TRBJ2-7, with a tentative D call TRBD2 (6 bases). The CDR3 runs to 14 residues. Germline lookup yields CDR1 MDHEN and CDR2 SYDVKM. V was shortened by 4 bases and J by 2 bases, with 12 bases between the two germline ends.

This clonotype was seen many times. The gene calls are TRBV12-3 or TRBV12-4 and TRBJ1-2; 7 bases are shared with TRBD1. Unmatched junction bases numbered 10, after V lost 6 bases and J lost 6 bases. The CDR3 length is 14 residues. The DNA of the CDR3 is TGTGCCAGCAGCCCGACAGGGAGGCGGAATGGCTACACCTTC. It translates to CASSPTGRRNGYTF.

This clonotype showed up just a few times. One base away lies a much larger clone, so this may be a sequencing read error. As the CDR3 is not closed by the conserved phenylalanine or tryptophan, this likely results from a read error. The chain recombines TRBV11-3 with TRBJ2-7; D gene uncertain. CDR1 is SGHNT and CDR2 is YENEEA in the germline V gene. V was shortened by 5 bases and J by 2 bases, with 13 bases between the two germline ends. The CDR3 is 14 residues long. The CDR3 spells CASSAHGQPYEQYS. In DNA form, the CDR3 reads TGTGCCAGCAGCGCACACGGGCAGCCCTACGAGCAGTACTCC.

This chain links TRBV20-1 with TRBJ1-5, with D unresolved. The CDR3 is made up of 10 amino acids. The germline V and J ends were trimmed by 4 bases and 14 bases, with 12 bases remaining between them. Germline CDR1 reads DFQATT; CDR2 reads SNEGSKA (reference sequence). In DNA form, the CDR3 reads TGCAGTGCTACCAGGCCCCGGGAGCATTTT. Protein sequence: CSATRPREHF.

A word on this clonotype: Being one base from a much bigger clone, this may be a read error. J is TRBJ2-7 and V is TRBV9; 8 bases agree with TRBD1. This CDR3 comprises 16 residues. Germline V gives CDR1 SGDLS, CDR2 YYNGEE. CDR3 sequence: CAGSVDGQGRPYEQYF. CDR3 sequence (DNA): TGTGCCGGCAGCGTAGATGGACAGGGAAGGCCCTACGAGCAGTACTTC.

This clonotype was observed at least ten times. The V call is TRBV13, the J call TRBJ2-2; no clear D gene. Looked up from germline, CDR1 is PRHDT and CDR2 is FYEKMQ (reference sequence). The CDR3 is 15 amino acids. Trimming left V 2 bases short and J 2 bases short, with 9 bases between. The CDR3 protein is CASSLRQTNTGELFF. In nucleotides, the CDR3 is TGTGCCAGCAGCTTAAGGCAGACTAACACCGGGGAGCTGTTTTTT.

This clonotype has only a few counts. This sequence joins TRBV4-1 and TRBJ2-7; D ambiguous. Trimming cost V 0 bases and J 3 bases, with 6 bases left between them. Germline loops: CDR1 MGHRA, CDR2 YSYEKL. The CDR3 is 13 amino acids. DNA of the CDR3: TGCGCCAGCAGCCAAGAAGTGGTCTACGAGCAGTACTTC. Amino acids: CASSQEVVYEQYF.